The rows below give T cell receptor beta chains drawn from one sample of a study of CD8 T cells in Susac syndrome. TCRdb used MiXCR to reprocess the immunoSEQ multiplex PCR reads, holding one entry per CDR3 protein. The data show more than 75,000 distinct CDR3 sequences, with about 94% seen just once and roughly 0.24% held by the top ten. The source material was CD8+ T cells from PBMCs. The receptors were gathered from a human donor in good health. Both conserved end residues are part of each CDR3. D genes are given only for firm matches. Expanded clones get a size class; other rows say once, few or many, or leave the size out.

clone_size	j_call	d_call	v_call	cdr3_nt	cdr3_aa
-	TRBJ2-7	-	TRBV12-3/TRBV12-4	TGTGCCAGCAGTTTTCCCCCCCCTGGGAACGAGCAGTACTTC	CASSFPPPGNEQYF
few	TRBJ2-1	-	TRBV13	TGTGCCAGCAGCTTAAGGGGGGGCTCCTACAATGAGCAGTTCTTC	CASSLRGGSYNEQFF
-	TRBJ2-7	-	TRBV29-1	TGCAGCGTTTTAGAGGAGCATAGCTCCTACGAGCAGTACTTC	CSVLEEHSSYEQYF
-	TRBJ2-5	TRBD1	TRBV27	TGTGCCAGCAGAAGCGTGACAGGGTGGCAAGAGACCCAGTACTTC	CASRSVTGWQETQYF
once	TRBJ2-7	TRBD1	TRBV19	TGTGCCAGTAGCCCCGGACAGGGGTCAACCTACGAGCAGTACTTC	CASSPGQGSTYEQYF
once	TRBJ2-7	-	TRBV15	TGTGCCACCAGCAGAGAACCACAGGGAGGAGACGAGCAGTACTTC	CATSREPQGGDEQYF
-	TRBJ1-5	TRBD1	TRBV15	TGTGCCACATTAGGACAGGGGGTAGGTCAGCCCCAGCATTTT	CATLGQGVGQPQHF
-	TRBJ1-5	-	TRBV5-1	TGCGCCAGCAGCTTGGCCTATGGGGACAATCAGCCCCAGCATTTT	CASSLAYGDNQPQHF
-	TRBJ1-6	TRBD1	TRBV7-9	TGTGCCAGCAGCTTAGGACAGGGTTTTTCACCCCTCCACTTT	CASSLGQGFSPLHF
-	TRBJ2-3	TRBD2	TRBV27	TGTGCCAGCAGTCCCGGGACTAGTAGACTAACAGATACGCAGTATTTT	CASSPGTSRLTDTQYF
-	TRBJ1-2	-	TRBV7-9	TGTGCCAGCAGCACTCGGGACACGAATGGCTACACCTTC	CASSTRDTNGYTF
-	TRBJ1-1	-	TRBV29-1	TGCAGCGTTGTGGAGCAGAGGGGCCCTGAAGCTTTCTTT	CSVVEQRGPEAFF
-	TRBJ1-2	-	TRBV27	TGTGCCAGCAGTCTGGGGGTCTCGGGGCGCGGGGGCTACACCTTC	CASSLGVSGRGGYTF
-	TRBJ2-3	-	TRBV27	TGTGCCAGCAGTACGCTCCCCTGGAACACAGATACGCAGTATTTT	CASSTLPWNTDTQYF
-	TRBJ2-7	TRBD2	TRBV20-1	TGCAGTGCTAGAGGCGATTCCGGGCATACTAGCGGGGGGCAGAACTACGAGCAGTACTTC	CSARGDSGHTSGGQNYEQYF
-	TRBJ1-1	-	TRBV9	TGTGCCAGCAGCGTGGAGGGGACTGAAGCTTTCTTT	CASSVEGTEAFF
-	TRBJ2-1	-	TRBV9	TGTGCCAGCAGCGCGGCACTCAGCTCCTACAATGAGCAGTTCTTC	CASSAALSSYNEQFF
-	TRBJ2-7	TRBD1	TRBV11-2	TGTGCCAGCAGCTTGGCCAGGGGGTACGAGCAGTACTTC	CASSLARGYEQYF
-	TRBJ2-1	TRBD2	TRBV9	TGTGCCAGCAGCGTAGCGAGGACTAGCGGCTCCTACAATGAGCAGTTCTTC	CASSVARTSGSYNEQFF
-	TRBJ2-3	-	TRBV29-1	TGCAGCGTACCTACCGGGACTGGCACAGATACGCAGTATTTT	CSVPTGTGTDTQYF
-	TRBJ2-7	-	TRBV20-1	TGCAGTGCTAGAGACCCGGGGGCCGAGCAGTACTTC	CSARDPGAEQYF
-	TRBJ2-1	-	TRBV15	TGTGCCACCAGCAGAGATCCCCCATTCCTAACCGCCTACAATGAGCAGTTCTTC	CATSRDPPFLTAYNEQFF
-	TRBJ2-1	TRBD1	TRBV29-1	TGCAGCGTCAGGACAGGCGTAATTGAGCAGTTCTTC	CSVRTGVIEQFF
-	TRBJ1-3	-	TRBV29-1	TGCAGCGTTGCCGTCTCTGGAAACACCATATATTTT	CSVAVSGNTIYF
-	TRBJ1-2	TRBD1	TRBV4-1	TGCGCCAGCAGCCATCCCCCCTCCGGGACAGGGAGAGATGGCTACACCTTC	CASSHPPSGTGRDGYTF
-	TRBJ1-6	-	TRBV5-1	TGCGCCAGCAGCTTGGACAGGGACTATAATTCACCCCTCCACTTT	CASSLDRDYNSPLHF
once	TRBJ2-2	TRBD1	TRBV4-1	TGCGCCACCGCGACAGGGGACACCGGGGAGCTGTTTTTT	CATATGDTGELFF
-	TRBJ1-2	TRBD1	TRBV12-3/TRBV12-4	TGTGCCAGCAGTTGGACAGGGGGGGATGGCTACACCTTC	CASSWTGGDGYTF
-	TRBJ2-7	-	TRBV4-3	TGCGCCAGCAGCCAGGCAATACAGGGTATTGGTTCCCACGAGCAGTACTTC	CASSQAIQGIGSHEQYF
few	TRBJ2-1	-	TRBV6-5	TGTGCCAGCAGTTACGGGCTTTCTAGTAACAATGAGCAGTTCTTC	CASSYGLSSNNEQFF
-	TRBJ2-1	TRBD1	TRBV14	TGTGCCAGCAGCCAGATCAGGGACAGGGGGCCCCACAATGAGCAGTTCTTC	CASSQIRDRGPHNEQFF
-	TRBJ2-4	TRBD1	TRBV4-1	TGCGCCAGCAGCCCACGACAGGGGGGCAACATTCAGTACTTC	CASSPRQGGNIQYF
-	TRBJ1-5	-	TRBV6-1	TGTGCCAGCAGCCCGCCCCAGCATTTT	CASSPPQHF
-	TRBJ2-7	TRBD1	TRBV9	TGTGCCAGCAGCGGCCGGGACAGCGCCTACGAGCAGTACTTC	CASSGRDSAYEQYF
-	TRBJ1-2	-	TRBV29-1	TGCAGCGTTGACTACATGGGACACTATGGCTACACCTTC	CSVDYMGHYGYTF
-	TRBJ2-2	-	TRBV20-1	TGCAGTGCTAGAGATCGTGCGGGAATCCCCGGGGAGCTGTTTTTT	CSARDRAGIPGELFF
-	TRBJ2-1	-	TRBV11-2	TGTGCCAGCAGCCCCCCGGTGGGATCCTACAATGAGCAGTTCTTC	CASSPPVGSYNEQFF
-	TRBJ2-7	-	TRBV12-5	TGTGCTAGTGGTGCTCGTGGGAGCTCCTACGAGCAGTACTTC	CASGARGSSYEQYF
-	TRBJ2-2	TRBD1	TRBV7-2	TGTGCCAGCATGCGGACAGGGGGCGCTTCTGTCCCCGGGGAGCTGTTTTTT	CASMRTGGASVPGELFF
-	TRBJ1-5	-	TRBV5-4	TGTGCCAGCAGCTTGGGCGGGGGATTCAGCAATCAGCCCCAGCATTTT	CASSLGGGFSNQPQHF
-	TRBJ1-1	-	TRBV29-1	TGCAGCGTTGCATGGGGATACACTGAAGCTTTCTTT	CSVAWGYTEAFF
-	TRBJ1-2	TRBD1	TRBV27	TGTGCCAGCAGTTCAGGGGGAGGCTATGGCTACACCTTC	CASSSGGGYGYTF
-	TRBJ2-3	-	TRBV5-6	TGTGCCAGCAGCCGACTCGCGGATACGCAGTATTTT	CASSRLADTQYF
-	TRBJ1-5	-	TRBV28	TGTGCCAGCAGTTTGGGAGGGTGGGGAAATCAGCCCCAGCATTTT	CASSLGGWGNQPQHF
-	TRBJ2-1	-	TRBV6-2/TRBV6-3	TGTGCCAGCAGTTACAGCGTGTACGGCAATGAGCAGTTCTTC	CASSYSVYGNEQFF
-	TRBJ2-1	-	TRBV3-1	TGTGCCAGCAGCCAAGAGGTTGCAATCTTTAACAGGGAGAATGAGCAGTTCTTC	CASSQEVAIFNRENEQFF
-	TRBJ1-6	-	TRBV27	TGTGCCACCTCCGAGGGCCCCTTACCGACCTATAATTCACCCCTCCACTTT	CATSEGPLPTYNSPLHF
-	TRBJ2-7	-	TRBV4-1	TGCGCCAGCAGCCAAAACCGGGGGTTCTACGAGCAGTACTTC	CASSQNRGFYEQYF
once	TRBJ2-1	TRBD2	TRBV7-9	TGTGCCAGCAGCCAGGAAGGGCTAGCGGCCCACAATGAGCAGTTCTTC	CASSQEGLAAHNEQFF
-	TRBJ2-5	-	TRBV9	TGTGCCGGCAGCGAGGGCGGACAAGAGACCCAGTACTTC	CAGSEGGQETQYF
medium-sized	TRBJ2-7	TRBD1	TRBV9	TGTGCCAGCAGCGTTGGACAGGGGACCTACGAGCAGTACTTC	CASSVGQGTYEQYF
-	TRBJ2-2	TRBD1	TRBV9	TGTGCCAGCAGCGTAGGGGGACAGGGGGAGTACGGGGAGCTGTTTTTT	CASSVGGQGEYGELFF
once	TRBJ2-4	TRBD2	TRBV20-1	TGCAGTGCTAGAGCCTCAGCGGGGACGGCCAAAAACATTCAGTACTTC	CSARASAGTAKNIQYF
-	TRBJ2-1	-	TRBV6-1	TGTGCCAACCCTCAAAGTGTGGCAGTCACCTACAATGAGCAGTTCTTC	CANPQSVAVTYNEQFF
once	TRBJ2-1	-	TRBV13	TGTGCCAGCAGCTTAGGACTTGGGGACAATGAGCAGTTCTTC	CASSLGLGDNEQFF
-	TRBJ2-1	TRBD2	TRBV4-1	TGCGCCAGCAGCCCTCCACTAGCGGGCTCCTACAATGAGCAGTTCTTC	CASSPPLAGSYNEQFF
-	TRBJ1-1	-	TRBV28	TGTGCCAGCAGTCCGATCTCAGCGAACACTGAAGCTTTCTTT	CASSPISANTEAFF
-	TRBJ2-3	TRBD2	TRBV10-2	TGCGCCAGCAGGGGGCTAGCGGGACCAGATACGCAGTATTTT	CASRGLAGPDTQYF
-	TRBJ2-7	-	TRBV6-2/TRBV6-3	TGTGCCAGCAACGACGGGGGCTACGAGCAGTACTTC	CASNDGGYEQYF
-	TRBJ2-1	TRBD2	TRBV13	TGTGCCAGCATGGCACACCCTGGGGCTAGCGGGACGCCGTTCTTC	CASMAHPGASGTPFF